Below are 4 T cell receptor beta chains sequenced from a single sample in a study of metastatic and nonmetastatic thyroid tumors. With MiXCR, TCRdb called clones anew from the PCR reads. The data hold about 22,000 clones, with 13% to 15% observed a single time. No treatment had been given to any patient before thyroid surgery. Source material: tumor tissue. The receptors were gathered from a female donor with papillary thyroid cancer or a benign thyroid nodule (not recorded which). Some clones in this sample may be carry-over from other donors' samples.

This clone occurred many times. This rearrangement joins TRBV6-1 to TRBJ2-1; TRBD2 agrees at 8 bases. CDR1 is MNHNS and CDR2 is SASEGT in the germline V gene. The CDR3 runs 18 residues. Germline trimming cut 2 bases from V and 5 bases from J; bases unmatched to any gene: 14. The CDR3 here is CASSEIPTLDGGDNEQFF. The CDR3 DNA is TGTGCCAGCAGTGAAATCCCCACACTAGACGGGGGGGACAATGAGCAGTTCTTC.

This chain connects TRBV20-1 to TRBJ2-1; D possibly uses TRBD1 or TRBD2 (6 bases each). The germline CDR1 and CDR2 sequences are DFQATT and SNEGSKA (reference sequence). V was trimmed by 6 bases and J by 2 bases, leaving 23 bases between them. The CDR3 runs to 17 residues. CDR3 DNA: TGCAGTGCCGCGGGACGGAAGACAGGACAGACCTACAATGAGCAGTTCTTC. It is translated as CSAAGRKTGQTYNEQFF.

Comment on this clone: A much larger clone differs by one base, so this may be a read error. The V and J genes are TRBV7-6 and TRBJ2-3, with 14 nucleotides matching TRBD2. The CDR3 sequence is 15 residues long. CDR1 SGHVS and CDR2 FNYEAQ come from the germline V gene. The CDR3 region has the DNA TGTGCCAGCAGCTTAGCGGGACTAGCGGGAGATACGCTGTATTTT. The encoded protein is CASSLAGLAGDTLYF.

In regard to this clone: A single base separates this from a much larger clone, so it may be a read error. The chain employs TRBV5-6 and TRBJ1-5; 7 bases are shared with TRBD1. Germline assignment: CDR1 SGHDT and CDR2 YYEEEE. The CDR3 runs 15 residues. CDR3 coding DNA: TGTGCCGGCAGCTTGGACGGCAGGGGGGATCAGCCCCAGCATTTT. Translated: CAGSLDGRGDQPQHF.